The T cell receptor beta chain described here comes from a study of blood T cell repertoires in COVID-19. How the authors handled the data: Amplification with reference gene primers provided the estimates of nucleated cell counts. Profiling relied on immunoSEQ multiplex PCR, and the TCRdb table lists in-frame clones only, not all of them. V, J and clone size are those of that table, while D and trimming were read from the DNA. The sample lists approximately 140,000 clones, 70% to 90% occurring once. CDR3 length: 14 residues. Germline loops: CDR1 LNHDA, CDR2 SQIVND (reference sequence). V was clipped by 9 bases and J by 2 bases, with 14 bases between them. Researchers sorted participants into cohorts using their self-reported clinical history.

This chain uses TRBV19 with TRBJ1-3, with D possibly TRBD1 on 6 matching bases. The sequenced material came from PBMCs or T cells enriched from blood (not recorded which). The TCR originated in a woman in her twenties or thirties with acute COVID-19. The CDR3 here is CASLADSPGNTIYF. CDR3 DNA sequence: TGTGCCAGCCTCGCGGACAGCCCTGGAAACACCATATATTTT.